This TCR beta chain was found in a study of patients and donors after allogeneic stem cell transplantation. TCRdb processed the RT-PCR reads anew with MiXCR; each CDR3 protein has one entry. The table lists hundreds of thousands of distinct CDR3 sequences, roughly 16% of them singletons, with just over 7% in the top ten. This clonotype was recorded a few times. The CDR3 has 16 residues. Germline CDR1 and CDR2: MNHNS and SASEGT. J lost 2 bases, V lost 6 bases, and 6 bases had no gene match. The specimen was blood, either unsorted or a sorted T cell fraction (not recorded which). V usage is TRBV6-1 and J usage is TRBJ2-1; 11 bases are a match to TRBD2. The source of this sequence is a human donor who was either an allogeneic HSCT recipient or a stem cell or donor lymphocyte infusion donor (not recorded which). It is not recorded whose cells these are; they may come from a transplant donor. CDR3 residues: CASRRLAGTAYNEQFF. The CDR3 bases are TGTGCCAGCAGACGACTAGCGGGGACGGCCTACAATGAGCAGTTCTTC.